The clone carrying this TCR beta chain was recorded at least ten times. Assembly of TCR beta libraries relied on iRepertoire HTBI primers together with Arm-PCR of CDR3 regions. TCRdb ran MiXCR on the multiplex PCR reads and lists one entry per CDR3 protein. The sample has 300,000 to 400,000 distinct CDR3 sequences, under 20% seen once. Sample time point: newly diagnosed GD, antithyroid drugs for less than 3 months. TCR sequences were obtained from RNA taken from PBMCs. One endocrinology department in Xi'an, China, was where patients came from. The CDR3 is 16 residues long. CDR1 is MRHNA, CDR2 SNTAGT, per germline. J gave up 4 bases and V 0 bases, and 5 bases lay outside the gene matches. The data are from a study of regulatory T cells in long-lasting Graves disease.

This receptor was obtained from a female donor with Graves disease. The J gene is TRBJ2-3, the V gene TRBV6-4; 9 bases agree with TRBD1. The sample in question was peripheral blood mononuclear cells (PBMCs), obtained at new diagnosis, from a patient treated with antithyroid drugs. In DNA form, the CDR3 reads TGTGCCAGCAGTGACTCGGACAGGGGCCCCTCAGATACGCAGTATTTT. Amino acid sequence: CASSDSDRGPSDTQYF.